The next 7 T cell receptor beta chains were all read from a single sample in a study of CD8+CD57+ T cells in acquired aplastic anemia (dated by TCRdb to the late 2010s). The sample was run on an Illumina HiSeq 2000. Genomic DNA served as template for TCR beta VDJ combination and CDR3 sequence profiling. TCRdb redid the processing of the public reads, applying fastp at Q25 and MiXCR, and retained in-frame beta chains. A single entry per CDR3 protein holds the most common genes and DNA from its merged rows. Present in this sample are under 200,000 distinct CDR3 sequences, around half of which were seen just once. Clones ranked in the top ten supply 1.8% of the sample. Expansion of CD8+CD57+ cells had been shown by flow cytometry in the patients chosen for sequencing. Sequencing was carried out using sorted CD4+, CD8+, or CD8+CD57+ T cells (not recorded which) from PBMCs. Receptor source: a human donor with aplastic anemia.

V and J are TRBV20-1 and TRBJ2-1, with TRBD2 matching 15 bases. The V gene end was trimmed by 5 bases and the J gene end by 4 bases; junction bases not matched to a gene: 6. Germline assignment: CDR1 DFQATT and CDR2 SNEGSKA (reference sequence). The CDR3 is 16 amino acids. The CDR3: CSAPGLAGGQYNEQFF. CDR3 in DNA: TGCAGTGCTCCGGGACTAGCGGGAGGCCAATACAATGAGCAGTTCTTC.

The rearrangement uses TRBV7-3 and TRBJ2-7; 8 bases fit TRBD2. The V and J ends lost 5 bases and 6 bases, in that order; junction bases with no gene match: 9. Germline loops: CDR1 SGHTA, CDR2 FQGTGA. This CDR3 comprises 14 residues. CDR3 sequence (DNA): TGTGCCAGCAGCCCAACTAGCGGAGGGGTCGAGCAGTACTTC. Amino acids: CASSPTSGGVEQYF.

This clonotype was detected ten times or more. The rearrangement links TRBV5-4 to TRBJ1-2; D remains unclear. CDR3 length: 12 residues. V was trimmed by 4 bases and J by 7 bases, leaving 11 bases between them. CDR1 is SGHNT, CDR2 YYREEE, per germline (reference sequence). Written as DNA, the CDR3 is TGTGCCAGCAGCCAAACTCCAGGTGGCTACACCTTC. Translating gives CASSQTPGGYTF.

The J gene is TRBJ1-2, the V gene TRBV12-3 or TRBV12-4; tentatively, D is TRBD1 (5 bases). The length of the CDR3 is 14 residues. V lost 7 bases and J 2 bases, leaving 14 bases between the germline ends. The CDR3 DNA is TGTGCCAGCACCCAAGGAGGGGCGAACTATGGCTACACCTTC. Its protein is CASTQGGANYGYTF.

This chain links TRBV5-1 with TRBJ1-4; 7 nucleotides line up with TRBD1. The CDR3 runs to 17 residues. V was clipped by 3 bases and J by 7 bases; unmatched bases: 15. The germline V gene encodes CDR1 SGHRS and CDR2 YFSETQ. The CDR3 nucleotides are TGCGCCAGCAGCTCAAACAGGGGAGGGGGCCCTAGTGAAAAACTGTTTTTT. It is translated as CASSSNRGGGPSEKLFF.

The sample holds many counts of this clonotype. This sequence joins TRBV11-2 and TRBJ2-2; 8 bases are shared with TRBD2. The CDR3 sequence is 16 residues long. J lost 5 bases, V lost 5 bases, and 10 bases had no gene match. The germline V gene encodes CDR1 SGHAT and CDR2 FQNNGV. This CDR3 is CASSPRGGLGTGELFF. The CDR3 DNA reads TGTGCCAGCAGCCCCCGGGGGGGCCTCGGAACCGGGGAGCTGTTTTTT.

This clonotype has only a few counts. This chain uses TRBV28 with TRBJ2-5; 9 bases are shared with TRBD1. Unmatched junction bases numbered 2, after V lost 5 bases and J lost 4 bases. CDR3 length: 13 amino acids. The V gene's germline CDR1 is MDHEN and CDR2 SYDVKM. The CDR3: CASSRTGAETQYF. The CDR3 DNA reads as TGTGCCAGCAGTCGGACAGGGGCAGAGACCCAGTACTTC.